Below are 24 T cell receptor beta chains sequenced from a single sample in a study of cytomegalovirus exposure and HLA in healthy donors. Primers included in the PCR were 60 Vbeta and 13 Jbeta primers. The method was immunoSEQ multiplex PCR; TCRdb's version includes in-frame clones alone and lacks a portion of them. The profile shows approximately 180,000 clones, roughly 13% of them singletons. Sequencing was performed on PBMCs. All receptors derive from a man aged 50-59 years in good health and CMV-seropositive.

The chain uses TRBV7-9 and TRBJ1-1; 9 positions agree with TRBD1. V was pared by 6 bases and J by 4 bases, with 6 bases of the junction left unmatched. From germline, CDR1 is SEHNR and CDR2 FQNEAQ (reference sequence). The CDR3 spans 14 residues. CDR3 sequence reads: CASSSGQGVTEAFF. The CDR3 DNA reads TGTGCCAGCAGTTCGGGACAGGGAGTCACTGAAGCTTTCTTT.

There are a few counts of this clone. This rearrangement joins TRBV15 to TRBJ2-5; 11 bases are a match to TRBD2. Trimming cost V 5 bases and J 1 base; bases outside gene matches: 9. The germline CDR1 and CDR2 sequences are LNHNV and YYDKDF (reference sequence). The CDR3 is 17 residues long. As DNA, the CDR3 is TGTGCCACCAGCCGAAGGGGGGGACTAGCGGTCCAAGAGACCCAGTACTTC. Residues: CATSRRGGLAVQETQYF.

The chain links TRBV4-3 to TRBJ2-2; tentative D call: TRBD2 (7 bases). V gave up 0 bases and J gave up 6 bases, with 11 bases separating them. The CDR3 runs 15 residues. CDR1 and CDR2 (germline): LGHNA, YSLEER. CDR3 in DNA: TGCGCCAGCAGCCAAGAGGGGGGGGCCCCCGGGGAGCTGTTTTTT. Translated: CASSQEGGAPGELFF.

DNA for the CDR3: TGTGCCAGCAGCTTGCCGCAGGGGGACACCGGGGAGCTGTTTTTT. Encoded protein: CASSLPQGDTGELFF. The gene calls are TRBV5-4 and TRBJ2-2, with 7 bases that match TRBD1. The germline V gene has CDR1 SGHNT and CDR2 YYREEE (reference sequence). J was trimmed by 3 bases and V by 1 base; bases with no gene match: 3. The CDR3 extends over 15 amino acids.

V and J are TRBV6-5 and TRBJ2-7, with D tentatively TRBD1 (6 bases). The ends were cut back, 5 bases at V and 3 bases at J, with 14 bases in the middle. This CDR3 contains 14 residues. Germline lookup yields CDR1 MNHEY and CDR2 SVGAGI. The CDR3 sequence: CASSIDRLLYEQYF. CDR3 DNA sequence: TGTGCCAGCAGTATTGACAGGTTACTCTACGAGCAGTACTTC.

The V call is TRBV7-8, the J call TRBJ2-5; 7 positions agree with TRBD1. The better agreement between TRBJ2-7 and the DNA end casts doubt on the J call. Germline V gene lookup returns CDR1 SGHVS and CDR2 FQNEAQ. The CDR3 totals 15 residues. CDR3 nucleotides: TGTGCCAGCAGCTTCCATTCAGGGGGTGGGAACGAGCAGTACTTC. This sequence encodes CASSFHSGGGNEQYF.

V and J are TRBV6-5 and TRBJ1-1; 10 bases align to TRBD1. The CDR3 covers 16 residues. V gave up 2 bases and J gave up 1 base; unmatched junction bases: 4. The germline gives CDR1 MNHEY, CDR2 SVGAGI. The CDR3 is CASSYHRTGGNTEAFF. The CDR3 DNA sequence: TGTGCCAGCAGTTACCATCGGACAGGGGGGAACACTGAAGCTTTCTTT.

The rearrangement joins TRBV12-5 to TRBJ1-4; TRBD1 matches at 9 bases. The CDR3 length is 17 residues. After removal of 0 bases from V and 5 bases from J, the junction contained 7 bases not matched to a gene. CDR1 and CDR2 (germline): LGHNT, FRNRAP. The CDR3 here is CASGLVQGAEANEKLFF. Here the CDR3 DNA reads TGTGCTAGTGGTTTGGTACAGGGGGCCGAGGCAAATGAAAAACTGTTTTTT.

V is TRBV2 and J is TRBJ1-4; maybe TRBD1 (6 bases). CDR1 is SNHLY, CDR2 FYNNEI, per germline. The CDR3 extends over 15 amino acids. V was shortened by 7 bases and J by 0 bases, with 12 bases between the two germline ends. The CDR3 coding sequence is TGTGCCAGCATGATTGACAGGACAACTAATGAAAAACTGTTTTTT. Encoded protein: CASMIDRTTNEKLFF.

The table lists this clone with a few counts. V and J are TRBV4-3 and TRBJ1-2; D not resolved. Looked up from germline, CDR1 is LGHNA and CDR2 is YSLEER. Trimming took 0 bases from V and 7 from J, leaving 9 bases between them. This CDR3 has 13 amino acids. This chain's CDR3 is CASSQDLVSGYTF. The CDR3 DNA is TGCGCCAGCAGCCAAGATCTAGTAAGTGGCTACACCTTC.

This clone has only a few counts. Other DNA sequences within the sample encode an identical CDR3. The chain has TRBV9 and TRBJ1-2; D ambiguous. The length of the CDR3 is 13 residues. The germline CDR1 and CDR2 sequences are SGDLS and YYNGEE. Deletions cut 0 bases from V and 5 bases from J, with 8 bases between. The CDR3 loop is CASSVGSVYGYTF. The CDR3 coding sequence is TGTGCCAGCAGCGTAGGTTCAGTGTATGGCTACACCTTC.

This clone appeared a few times. The chain employs TRBV18 and TRBJ2-5; a possible D gene is TRBD1 (5 bases). Germline CDR1 is KGHSH and CDR2 is LQKENI. V was shortened by 3 bases and J by 1 base, with 9 bases between the two germline ends. The CDR3 spans 14 residues. The CDR3 sequence is CASSPQQAQETQYF. CDR3 in DNA: TGTGCCAGCTCACCTCAACAGGCCCAAGAGACCCAGTACTTC.

In its sample, this clone was seen a few times. The rearrangement links TRBV7-9 to TRBJ1-1; TRBD1 matches at 7 bases. V shed 4 bases and J 2 bases; nucleotides not matched to a gene: 7. Germline CDR1 is SEHNR and CDR2 is FQNEAQ (reference sequence). This CDR3 comprises 15 residues. Written as DNA, the CDR3 is TGTGCCAGCAGCTCCCGACAGGGTATAAACACTGAAGCTTTCTTT. It translates to CASSSRQGINTEAFF.

The chain couples TRBV5-1 to TRBJ2-5; possible D gene TRBD2, 5 bases. V gave up 4 bases and J gave up 5 bases, with 18 bases separating them. The CDR3 is 15 amino acids. CDR1 is SGHRS, CDR2 YFSETQ, per germline. CDR3 sequence: CASSMGVVRRETQYF. The CDR3 region has the DNA TGCGCCAGCAGCATGGGTGTCGTCCGGAGGGAGACCCAGTACTTC. Based on the CDR3 plus reference TRBV5-1 and TRBJ2-5, the full variable domain is KAGVTQTPRYLIKTRGQQVTLSCSPISGHRSVSWYQQTPGQGLQFLFEYFSETQRNKGNFPGRFSGRQFSNSRSEMNVSTLELGDSALYLCASSMGVVRRETQYFGPGTRLLVL.

The CDR3 coding sequence is TGTGCCAGCAGTGAATCCAGCGGGGGGGGCTACGAGCAGTACTTC. This codes for CASSESSGGGYEQYF. The gene calls are TRBV6-1 and TRBJ2-7, with 10 bases lining up with TRBD2. Germline V gene data show CDR1 as MNHNS and CDR2 as SASEGT. V dropped 2 bases and J dropped 3; count of bases not matched to a gene: 4. The CDR3 runs to 15 residues.

This clone appeared a few times. This chain joins TRBV7-2 and TRBJ2-5, with 11 bases identical to TRBD2. The J segment lost 4 bases and the V segment lost 0 bases, leaving 10 bases of the junction unmatched. Germline V CDR1 and CDR2: SGHTA, FQGNSA. CDR3 size: 18 residues. CDR3: CASSLAKLAGGRLETQYF. In DNA, the CDR3 is TGTGCCAGCAGCTTAGCGAAGTTAGCGGGGGGGCGGCTAGAGACCCAGTACTTC.

This clone was detected a few times. The J gene is TRBJ1-1, the V gene TRBV6-5; TRBD1 is a possible D gene (5 bases). Looked up from germline, CDR1 is MNHEY and CDR2 is SVGAGI. The CDR3 is 14 residues long. V was clipped by 2 bases and J by 5 bases, with 12 bases between them. The CDR3: CASSYAQGVTEAFF. The CDR3 DNA is TGTGCCAGCAGTTACGCCCAGGGTGTGACTGAAGCTTTCTTT.

The chain has TRBV11-1 and TRBJ1-1, with TRBD1 as a possible D gene (5 bases). The CDR3 contains 15 residues. The germline V and J ends were trimmed by 3 bases and 0 bases, with 11 bases remaining between them. The V gene's germline CDR1 is SGHAT and CDR2 FQDESV (reference sequence). CDR3 nucleotide sequence: TGTGCCAGCAGCTTCGCAGGACAAGTGAACACTGAAGCTTTCTTT. Translated, it gives CASSFAGQVNTEAFF. Variable domain in full (rest from reference TRBV11-1 and TRBJ1-1): EAEVAQSPRYKITEKSQAVAFWCDPISGHATLYWYRQILGQGPELLVQFQDESVVDDSQLPKDRFSAERLKGVDSTLKIQPAELGDSAMYLCASSFAGQVNTEAFFGQGTRLTVV.

A few counts support this clone. The chain employs TRBV30 and TRBJ1-5; tentative D call: TRBD1 (6 bases). The CDR3 contains 15 residues. Germline V CDR1 and CDR2: GTSNPN, SVGIG (reference sequence). Between the trimmed V and J ends, which lost 2 bases and 1 base, there was a span of 12 bases. CDR3 loop: CAWSLDRLSNQPQHF. The CDR3 region has the DNA TGTGCCTGGAGTTTAGACAGGCTGAGCAATCAGCCCCAGCATTTT. The variable domain in full, with the rest retrieved from reference TRBV30 and TRBJ1-5, is SQTIHQWPATLVQPVGSPLSLECTVEGTSNPNLYWYRQAAGRGLQLLFYSVGIGQISSEVPQNLSASRPQDRQFILSSKKLLLSDSGFYLCAWSLDRLSNQPQHFGDGTRLSIL.

The chain uses TRBV14 and TRBJ2-1; D is perhaps TRBD1 (6 bases). This CDR3 is built from 13 residues. The germline gives CDR1 SGHDN, CDR2 FVKESK. V lost 1 base, J lost 8 bases, and 9 bases lay in between. CDR3 coding DNA: TGTGCCAGCAGCCAAGGTGGGGGCGATGAGCAGTTCTTC. Translated: CASSQGGGDEQFF.

CDR3 protein: CASKEARNTEAFF. In DNA form, the CDR3 reads TGTGCCAGCAAGGAGGCTCGGAACACTGAAGCTTTCTTT. V gene TRBV6-6 combines with J gene TRBJ1-1; D not certain. This CDR3 region has 13 residues. The V and J ends lost 7 bases and 1 base respectively, with 10 bases between them. The V gene's germline CDR1 is MNHNY and CDR2 SVGAGI (reference sequence).

This clone has just a few counts. The gene calls are TRBV7-3 and TRBJ2-3; 11 nucleotides match TRBD2. Germline CDR1 is SGHTA and CDR2 is FQGTGA. The V gene end was trimmed by 1 base and the J gene end by 5 bases; junction bases not matched to a gene: 8. This CDR3 has 17 residues. In DNA form, the CDR3 reads TGTGCCAGCAGCTTAAGTGGTCTAGCGGGGGGTGGAGATACGCAGTATTTT. Protein: CASSLSGLAGGGDTQYF.

CDR3 sequence (DNA): TGTGCCAGCAGTGGACGGGGAGCTGGGAACACTGAAGCTTTCTTT. This codes for CASSGRGAGNTEAFF. The chain recombines TRBV6-5 with TRBJ1-1; D is unclear. This CDR3 spans 15 amino acids. Trimming shortened V by 5 bases and J by 1 base, and 14 bases separated the two germline ends. CDR1 is MNHEY, CDR2 SVGAGI, per germline.

This clone occurred a few times. The chain links TRBV30 to TRBJ1-2, with 7 bases that match TRBD1. The V gene's germline CDR1 is GTSNPN and CDR2 SVGIG (reference sequence). This CDR3 spans 14 amino acids. After removal of 3 bases from V and 6 bases from J, the junction contained 10 bases not matched to a gene. CDR3 coding DNA: TGTGCCTGGAGCGCCACGACAGGGACTCATGGCTACACCTTC. It translates to CAWSATTGTHGYTF.